This passage covers 29 T cell receptor beta chains from one sample sequenced in a study of T cells in Graves' hyperthyroidism and ophthalmopathy (dated by TCRdb to the late 2010s). The library was prepared using multiplex PCR. The run used an Illumina HiSeq 2000. The TCR beta CDR3 regions were amplified from RNA transcripts. For the first round of RT-PCR on the TCR CDR3, the HTBI primer set was used together with the Qiagen OneStep RT-PCR kit. Using fastp trimming at Q25 and MiXCR clonotype assembly, TCRdb reanalyzed the public sequencing data and kept in-frame beta chains. Every distinct CDR3 protein forms one entry, paired with its most common genes and DNA. Recorded for this sample are approximately 630,000 distinct CDR3 sequences; around 15% of them occurred a single time. Approximately 3.8% of the sample belongs to the ten largest clones. Sequenced: blood. The receptors derive from a woman aged 30 to 39 with Graves' hyperthyroidism.

This clonotype was recorded at least ten times. One end of the junction is discordant with germline, which a read error may explain. This chain connects TRBV11-2 to TRBJ2-3; no firm D call. Germline CDR1 and CDR2: SGHAT and FQNNGV. This CDR3 contains 12 residues. Written as DNA, the CDR3 is TGTGCCAGCAGCCTAGAGTTTGATACGCAGTATTTT. Its translation is CASSLEFDTQYF.

In this sample, this clonotype turned up many times. The rearrangement joins TRBV7-2 to TRBJ2-7, with D perhaps given as TRBD1 or TRBD2 (5 bases each). V lost 5 bases and J lost 2, with 13 bases in between. Looked up from germline, CDR1 is SGHTA and CDR2 is FQGNSA. This CDR3 contains 14 residues. CDR3 coding DNA: TGTGCCAGCAGCGCTCGGGACGGCCCCTACGAGCAGTACTTC. Its protein product is CASSARDGPYEQYF.

The chain has TRBV6-6 and TRBJ2-2; 7 bases match TRBD1. V lost 0 bases, J lost 3 bases, and 4 bases stayed unmatched. Looked up from germline, CDR1 is MNHNY and CDR2 is SVGAGI (reference sequence). The CDR3 is 16 residues long. The CDR3: CASSYSGQGDTGELFF. Written as DNA, the CDR3 is TGTGCCAGCAGTTACTCGGGGCAGGGGGACACCGGGGAGCTGTTTTTT.

This clonotype was picked up a small number of times. This chain links TRBV7-9 with TRBJ2-7, with 10 positions matching TRBD2. CDR1 and CDR2 from the germline V gene are SEHNR and FQNEAQ (reference sequence). The CDR3 runs 15 residues. The V and J ends lost 5 bases and 2 bases, in that order; junction bases with no gene match: 6. This CDR3 reads CASSDTSGKPYEQYF. As DNA, the CDR3 is TGTGCCAGCAGCGACACTAGCGGGAAGCCCTACGAGCAGTACTTC.

This CDR3 reads CASRLGPSRGNEQFF. In nucleotides, the CDR3 is TGTGCCAGCAGATTGGGACCATCACGGGGAAATGAGCAGTTCTTC. The chain joins TRBV7-3 to TRBJ2-1; TRBD1 or TRBD2 may be the D gene (5 bases each). This CDR3 is 15 amino acids long. Germline loops: CDR1 SGHTA, CDR2 FQGTGA. The V end lost 6 bases, the J end lost 7 bases, and 19 bases lay between the germline ends. Drawing the rest from reference TRBV7-3 and TRBJ2-1, the complete variable domain is GAGVSQTPSNKVTEKGKYVELRCDPISGHTALYWYRQSLGQGPEFLIYFQGTGAADDSGLPNDRFFAVRPEGSVSTLKIQRTERGDSAVYLCASRLGPSRGNEQFFGPGTRLTVL.

The sample holds many counts of this clonotype. The chain combines TRBV28 with TRBJ1-2, with a possible D match to TRBD1 (6 bases). V was pared by 6 bases and J by 2 bases, with 22 bases between. Germline V gene lookup returns CDR1 MDHEN and CDR2 SYDVKM. This CDR3 has 17 residues. Here the CDR3 reads CASRFPVGGQKNYGYTF. As DNA, the CDR3 is TGTGCCAGCAGATTTCCCGTGGGGGGCCAAAAGAACTATGGCTACACCTTC.

This clonotype was counted between two and nine times. The V gene is TRBV5-1, the J gene TRBJ1-4; D remains ambiguous. The CDR3 loop spans 15 amino acids. V lost 0 bases and J lost 1, with 7 bases in between. In germline, CDR1 is SGHRS, CDR2 YFSETQ. CDR3 amino acids: CASSLARLTNEKLFF. The CDR3 nucleotides are TGCGCCAGCAGCTTGGCTCGTTTAACTAATGAAAAACTGTTTTTT.

In its sample, this clonotype was seen many times. The rearrangement links TRBV11-2 to TRBJ1-5; 7 bases match TRBD1. Germline CDR1 is SGHAT and CDR2 is FQNNGV. The CDR3 is 15 residues long. The J segment lost 1 base and the V segment lost 5 bases, leaving 5 bases of the junction unmatched. The CDR3 reads CASSRTGESNQPQHF. As DNA, the CDR3 is TGTGCCAGCAGCCGAACAGGGGAAAGCAATCAGCCCCAGCATTTT. The full variable domain, with the rest looked up from reference TRBV11-2 and TRBJ1-5, is EAGVAQSPRYKIIEKRQSVAFWCNPISGHATLYWYQQILGQGPKLLIQFQNNGVVDDSQLPKDRFSAERLKGVDSTLKIQPAKLEDSAVYLCASSRTGESNQPQHFGDGTRLSIL.

J is TRBJ2-2 and V is TRBV12-3 or TRBV12-4; D remains ambiguous. CDR3 length: 12 amino acids. V shed 5 bases and J shed 7 bases, with 8 bases lying between them. The CDR3 DNA reads TGTGCCAGCAGTGACTTGGGCGGGGAGCTGTTTTTT. As protein: CASSDLGGELFF.

This clonotype was detected ten times or more. The gene calls are TRBV11-3 and TRBJ1-5; D is ambiguous. In germline, CDR1 is SGHNT, CDR2 YENEEA. There are 13 residues in the CDR3. V lost 0 bases and J 9 bases, leaving 9 bases between the germline ends. CDR3 in DNA: TGTGCCAGCAGCTTAGATGCCGGTTGGCCCCAGCATTTT. Its translation is CASSLDAGWPQHF.

This clonotype was picked up many times. The chain joins TRBV7-8 to TRBJ2-1, with D hard to call. Germline CDR1 SGHVS, CDR2 FQNEAQ. There are 13 residues in the CDR3. Trimming removed 3 bases at V and 9 bases at J, with 12 bases between. CDR3 nucleotides: TGTGCCAGCAGCTTTTCTAGTATCCGTGAGCAGTTCTTC. It codes for CASSFSSIREQFF.

This clonotype was detected many times. The DNA for the CDR3 is TGTGCCAGCAGTTGGGTAGGGACTATAGGGACAGATACGCAGTATTTT. Amino acid sequence: CASSWVGTIGTDTQYF. This chain connects TRBV6-1 to TRBJ2-3, with 7 bases that match TRBD2. Per the germline V gene, CDR1 is MNHNS and CDR2 is SASEGT. The CDR3 has 16 residues. Trimming at V came to 5 bases and at J to 3 bases, leaving 11 bases not matched to a gene.

This rearrangement joins TRBV5-5 to TRBJ2-7; D is uncertain. V lost 0 bases and J lost 0, with 10 bases in between. The CDR3 has 15 residues. Germline CDR1 SGHKS, CDR2 YYEKEE (reference sequence). The CDR3 protein is CASSLVNSGSYEQYF. In nucleotides, the CDR3 is TGTGCCAGCAGCTTGGTCAACTCGGGCTCCTACGAGCAGTACTTC.

This clonotype was observed many times. The chain uses TRBV28 and TRBJ1-1; 9 positions agree with TRBD1. The CDR3 has 14 residues. Germline assignment: CDR1 MDHEN and CDR2 SYDVKM. Unmatched junction bases numbered 3, after V lost 3 bases and J lost 4 bases. The CDR3 DNA reads as TGTGCCAGCAGTTTGGTGACAGGGGGCACTGAAGCTTTCTTT. It encodes CASSLVTGGTEAFF.

This clonotype has at least ten counts. The gene calls are TRBV2 and TRBJ2-3; D call uncertain. V lost 6 bases to trimming and J lost 5 bases, with 9 bases between them. The CDR3 has 12 amino acids. CDR1 is SNHLY, CDR2 FYNNEI, per germline. The DNA of the CDR3 is TGTGCCAGCAGCGACTCAGGAGATACGCAGTATTTT. This encodes CASSDSGDTQYF.

This clonotype was counted ten times or more. The genes are TRBV29-1 and TRBJ1-1; D is possibly TRBD1 (5 bases). The CDR3 loop spans 12 amino acids. V was shortened by 7 bases and J by 4 bases, with 13 bases between the two germline ends. Germline CDR1 reads SQVTM; CDR2 reads ANQGSEA. In DNA form, the CDR3 reads TGCAGCGCCAGGGTATGGGCCACTGAAGCTTTCTTT. The encoded protein is CSARVWATEAFF.

The chain has TRBV28 and TRBJ1-2; 9 bases map to TRBD1. The CDR3 is 14 amino acids. Germline CDR1 is MDHEN and CDR2 is SYDVKM. V lost 10 bases to trimming and J lost 6 bases; unmatched junction nucleotides: 12. Written as DNA, the CDR3 is TGTGCCATAACTCCCGGGACAGGGATTCATGGCTACACCTTC. Translating gives CAITPGTGIHGYTF.

This clonotype has a count of ten or more. The chain recombines TRBV11-2 with TRBJ2-2; D possibly matches TRBD1 or TRBD2 (5 bases each). V was pared by 0 bases and J by 7 bases, with 15 bases between. Germline CDR1 is SGHAT and CDR2 is FQNNGV. The CDR3 runs to 16 residues. CDR3 in DNA: TGTGCCAGCAGCTTAGATCCGGGGCAGAGCGACGGGGAGCTGTTTTTT. Protein product: CASSLDPGQSDGELFF.

This clonotype was observed a handful of times. V is TRBV4-1 and J is TRBJ1-1; 7 bases map to TRBD1. CDR1 is MGHRA, CDR2 YSYEKL, per germline. V was pared by 3 bases and J by 3 bases, with 19 bases of the junction left unmatched. This CDR3 is 19 amino acids long. CDR3 loop: CASSHFSVWTRGRDTEAFF. DNA for the CDR3: TGCGCCAGCAGCCATTTTAGCGTCTGGACGAGGGGGCGCGACACTGAAGCTTTCTTT.

The chain carries TRBV4-1 and TRBJ1-2; D not resolved. Germline values: CDR1 MGHRA, CDR2 YSYEKL. V lost 4 bases, J lost 0 bases, and 12 bases lay in between. This CDR3 comprises 15 residues. The CDR3 DNA reads as TGCGCCAGCAGCCCCACGGGCATAGCTAACTATGGCTACACCTTC. Translation gives CASSPTGIANYGYTF.

Comments on this clonotype: This may be a read error, as it is one base from a much larger clone. The chain recombines TRBV2 with TRBJ1-2; D perhaps matches TRBD1 (6 bases). Germline CDR1 SNHLY, CDR2 FYNNEI. This CDR3 comprises 13 residues. CDR3 nucleotides: TGTGCCAGCACTGGACGGGGGCTCTATGACTACACCTTC. It yields the protein CASTGRGLYDYTF.

The table lists this clonotype with a few counts. The rearrangement joins TRBV9 to TRBJ2-5; 7 nucleotides line up with TRBD2. Trimming removed 0 bases from V and 5 bases from J; junction bases left unmatched: 7. This CDR3 region has 15 residues. Germline lookup yields CDR1 SGDLS and CDR2 YYNGEE. CDR3 protein: CASSVGGGREETQYF. In DNA, the CDR3 is TGTGCCAGCAGCGTAGGGGGCGGGAGAGAGGAGACCCAGTACTTC.

The gene calls are TRBV12-3 or TRBV12-4 and TRBJ1-1; D uncertain. Trimming stripped 6 bases from V and 3 bases from J, with 8 bases between. There are 12 residues in the CDR3. The DNA for the CDR3 is TGTGCCAGCAGGGTTGGGTACACTGAAGCTTTCTTT. This codes for CASRVGYTEAFF.

This chain connects TRBV4-1 to TRBJ1-6; D is unresolved. Germline loops: CDR1 MGHRA, CDR2 YSYEKL. There are 14 residues in the CDR3. The V and J ends lost 4 bases and 7 bases respectively, with 11 bases between them. The CDR3 spells CASSRLELNSPLHF. CDR3 coding DNA: TGCGCCAGCAGCCGCCTAGAGCTAAATTCACCCCTCCACTTT.

This clonotype was seen repeatedly, ten times or more. The gene calls are TRBV5-1 and TRBJ1-3; D might be TRBD1 (6 bases). Looked up from germline, CDR1 is SGHRS and CDR2 is YFSETQ. The CDR3 is 16 residues long. V lost 7 bases and J 1 base, leaving 18 bases between the germline ends. For the CDR3, the DNA is TGCGCCAGCGCCCCTCAGGGGACGAAGTCTGGAAACACCATATATTTT. It encodes CASAPQGTKSGNTIYF.

This clonotype has just a few counts. V usage is TRBV6-1 and J usage is TRBJ2-5, with no clear D. Germline values: CDR1 MNHNS, CDR2 SASEGT. This CDR3 is built from 13 residues. Trimming took off 4 bases at V and 2 bases at J, with 8 bases between the two ends. The CDR3 loop is CASSVLRQETQYF. For the CDR3, the DNA is TGTGCCAGCAGTGTTCTGCGGCAAGAGACCCAGTACTTC.

This clonotype was seen more than once but under ten times. This sequence joins TRBV9 and TRBJ1-4; D uncertain. Trimming left V 4 bases short and J 5 bases short, with 15 bases between. Germline V gives CDR1 SGDLS, CDR2 YYNGEE. The CDR3 length is 15 residues. CDR3 residues: CASSPSGPSNEKLFF. The DNA of the CDR3 is TGTGCCAGCAGCCCTTCGGGTCCATCCAATGAAAAACTGTTTTTT.

The rearrangement links TRBV27 to TRBJ2-7; TRBD1 or TRBD2 may be the D gene (6 bases each). This CDR3 has 15 residues. CDR1 MNHEY and CDR2 SMNVEV come from the germline V gene (reference sequence). The V end lost 3 bases, the J end lost 4 bases, and 16 bases lay between the germline ends. CDR3 bases: TGTGCCAGCAGTTTGAGGGGGGCGAATATTTACGAGCAGTACTTC. Protein sequence: CASSLRGANIYEQYF.

With regard to this clonotype: This clone may be a read error of a much larger clone one base away. The V call is TRBV19, the J call TRBJ2-7; 8 bases align to TRBD1. Germline CDR1 is LNHDA and CDR2 is SQIVND (reference sequence). The CDR3 has 14 residues. The CDR3 bases are TGTGCCAGTAGTCCGTGGGACAGGTCCTACGAGCTGTACTTC. Translating it yields CASSPWDRSYELYF.